This T cell receptor beta chain originates from a study of control samples from healthy donors and cancer patients. Libraries were prepared by immunoSEQ multiplex PCR; TCRdb keeps only in-frame clonotypes and omits some of them. The repertoire has fewer than 30,000 clones, approximately 87% of them found once; the top ten carry about 1.6%. Per germline, CDR1 MNHEY and CDR2 SVGAGI. V lost 7 bases to trimming and J lost 6 bases, with 12 bases between them. The CDR3 spans 12 residues. J is TRBJ1-2 and V is TRBV6-5; maybe TRBD1 (5 bases). This TCR derives from a woman between 35 and 50 years old with lung cancer. The source material was PBMCs. CDR3 DNA sequence: TGTGCCAGCACCTCGGAGGGGAATGGCTACACCTTC. The encoded protein is CASTSEGNGYTF.